Each of the 11 T cell receptor beta chains below was sequenced from the same sample in a study of T cells after posttransplantation cyclophosphamide. Cyclophosphamide on days +3 and +4 followed busulfan-fludarabine conditioning and a marrow graft. The method was immunoSEQ multiplex PCR; TCRdb's version includes in-frame clones alone and lacks a portion of them. This repertoire lists 16,000 or so clones without singletons; 0.45% to 0.65% sits in the top ten. The sample here was PBMCs, taken after allogeneic stem cell transplant with posttransplant cyclophosphamide. These receptors were taken from a female patient aged 25-40 years who received an allogeneic stem cell transplant from a related donor, was CMV-positive, and had no GVHD. Some T cells may arise from the graft donor.

This clone was counted ten times or more. The V call is TRBV4-1, the J call TRBJ1-5, with D perhaps matching TRBD1 (5 bases). From germline, CDR1 is MGHRA and CDR2 YSYEKL. V lost 0 bases and J 4 bases, leaving 7 bases between the germline ends. This CDR3 contains 14 residues. The CDR3 DNA is TGCGCCAGCAGCCAAGACCCAGGGAATCAGCCCCAGCATTTT. Translation gives CASSQDPGNQPQHF.

The chain has TRBV5-1 and TRBJ2-7, with 8 bases fitting TRBD2. CDR1 is SGHRS and CDR2 is YFSETQ in the germline V gene. The CDR3 covers 13 residues. V trimming: 3 bases; J trimming: 5 bases; junction bases outside the gene matches: 4. The CDR3 loop reads CASSWPGGHEQYF. The CDR3 coding sequence is TGCGCCAGCAGCTGGCCGGGGGGGCACGAGCAGTACTTC.

This clone was seen more than once but under ten times. The V and J genes are TRBV4-1 and TRBJ2-5, with 9 bases matching TRBD2. The end of the DNA aligns better with TRBJ2-7, so the J call may be wrong. The CDR3 is made up of 14 amino acids. Germline V gene data show CDR1 as MGHRA and CDR2 as YSYEKL. The CDR3 nucleotides read TGCGCCAGCAGCCAACTAGCGGGACCCTACGAGCAGTACTTC. This translates into CASSQLAGPYEQYF.

This clone was seen ten or more times. The CDR3 DNA is TGCAGCGTTGGACAGGGTTATTCGGGACAGAACACTGAAGCTTTCTTT. This codes for CSVGQGYSGQNTEAFF. The chain links TRBV29-1 to TRBJ1-1; 7 bases match TRBD1. This CDR3 comprises 16 residues. Germline V gene lookup returns CDR1 SQVTM and CDR2 ANQGSEA. J lost 1 base, V lost 4 bases, and 12 bases had no gene match.

This clone was seen at least ten times. The gene calls are TRBV5-1 and TRBJ2-7, with 11 bases identical to TRBD1. The length of the CDR3 is 15 residues. CDR1 and CDR2 from the germline V gene are SGHRS and YFSETQ. Trimming took 3 bases from V and 6 from J; bases not matched to a gene: 8. The CDR3 region has the DNA TGCGCCAGCAGCTCTCTGGACAGGGGGCGCGGCGAGCAGTACTTC. Translated, it gives CASSSLDRGRGEQYF.

This clone was observed at least ten times. The V gene is TRBV21-1, the J gene TRBJ2-7; TRBD2, the table's D call, lacks a check against the DNA. TRBV21-1 is noted as a pseudogene. This CDR3 region has 14 residues. CDR3 amino acids: CASSRGYMTYEQYF. As DNA, the CDR3 is TGTGCCAGCAGCAGAGGGTATATGACCTACGAGCAGTACTTC.

This clone showed up many times. This chain joins TRBV6-8 and TRBJ2-3; TRBD2 matches 8 bases. The CDR3 has 21 residues. Trimming removed 5 bases from V and 1 base from J; junction bases left unmatched: 23. Germline CDR1 MNHGY, CDR2 SAAAGT. CDR3: CASSPTRPAGVEFYGTDTQYF. CDR3 DNA: TGTGCCAGCAGTCCCACCCGTCCAGCGGGAGTCGAGTTTTACGGCACAGATACGCAGTATTTT.

This clone was observed at least ten times. The chain recombines TRBV7-9 with TRBJ2-3; 8 bases match TRBD1. V lost 5 bases, J lost 3 bases, and 7 bases stayed unmatched. Germline V CDR1 and CDR2: SEHNR, FQNEAQ (reference sequence). The CDR3 has 15 residues. In DNA, the CDR3 is TGTGCCAGCAGCCTACAGGGGGTTGTTACAGATACGCAGTATTTT. Translation: CASSLQGVVTDTQYF.

This clone was detected ten times or more. The V gene is TRBV6-4, the J gene TRBJ2-6; 8 nucleotides line up with TRBD1. The CDR3 runs to 19 residues. The trim removed 5 bases at V and 0 bases at J, leaving 12 bases unmatched. Germline CDR1 and CDR2: MRHNA and SNTAGT. The CDR3 DNA reads as TGTGCCAGCAGTTGTGGGGACAGGACCCCTTTCTCTGGGGCCAACGTCCTGACTTTC. Translation: CASSCGDRTPFSGANVLTF.

This clone was counted ten times or more. The chain links TRBV29-1 to TRBJ1-2; D call uncertain. There are 12 residues in the CDR3. Between the trimmed V and J ends, which lost 5 bases and 7 bases, there was a span of 14 bases. The V gene's germline CDR1 is SQVTM and CDR2 ANQGSEA. Here the CDR3 reads CSVSAVRGGYTF. The CDR3 DNA reads as TGCAGCGTTTCAGCAGTCCGGGGTGGCTACACCTTC.

This clone occurred many times. The V and J genes are TRBV7-3 and TRBJ1-1, with unresolved D. CDR1 and CDR2 from the germline V gene are SGHTA and FQGTGA. The CDR3 is made up of 15 amino acids. V was shortened by 5 bases and J by 1 base, with 14 bases between the two germline ends. In DNA, the CDR3 is TGTGCCAGCAGCCTTCTCGGCTTAGCGAACACTGAAGCTTTCTTT. Protein sequence: CASSLLGLANTEAFF.